The T cell receptor beta chain described here comes from a study of cytomegalovirus exposure and HLA in healthy donors. Study-level findings and limits: Some public TCRs appeared in many individuals, while most sequences were rare.

Points on this clone: The antigen is undetermined.

With 6 bases removed from V and 5 bases from J, the gap between germline ends came to 17 bases. The CDR3 runs to 15 residues. The germline V gene encodes CDR1 MNHEY and CDR2 SVGAGI. The PCR ran on 60 Vbeta and 13 Jbeta primers. Method: immunoSEQ multiplex PCR; TCRdb's copy keeps in-frame clones and lacks some. Of 150,000 to 200,000 clones listed, just over 75% are singletons. The V and J genes are TRBV6-5 and TRBJ2-1; a weak D match, TRBD1 (5 bases). The source is a woman in her thirties in good health and CMV-seropositive. Sequenced: PBMCs. The CDR3 nucleotides are TGTGCCAGCAGCCGCTGGGCAGGGATAGACAATGAGCAGTTCTTC. Translated, it gives CASSRWAGIDNEQFF.